This section outlines one TCR beta chain sequence together with its context. The sample holds many counts of this clonotype. Its antigen remains unidentified. Nothing much larger sits one base from this clone, and base qualities are not available. The data are from a study of HIV-infected patients and healthy controls (dated by TCRdb to the mid-2010s). The study in broad terms: Whether deep TCR repertoire sequencing of small blood samples from HIV patients could capture immune perturbation and reconstitution was tested in the study. What the authors observed across the whole study: Rare events from HIV-infected data received too much weight under size-matching, and comparisons were complicated by unequal numbers of distinct sequences between patients and controls. Mean usage differed significantly between HIV-infected patients and controls for eight alpha and eight beta V genes. In the study, no determination of donor HLA types was made. HIV-associated CDR3s exhibited a significant reduction in frequency during therapy, whereas CMV-associated CDR3s exhibited no significant change, although the majority increased in frequency. The apparent post-therapy recovery of the Gini index in HIV-infected patients was not reproduced in size-matched repertoire data. Alpha-chain CDR3s from MAIT cells appeared at high frequency in healthy controls but were severely depleted in HIV+ repertoires. Significantly higher mean Gini indices were seen in HIV-infected repertoires than in controls, possibly reflecting oligoclonality. Both the Jaccard index and the count of highly shared sequences showed that healthy controls shared more CDR3s between individuals than HIV+ patients did. Processing was restricted to sixteen HIV-infected individuals, which the authors judged to be a major constraint on the generalizability of the findings. The observed differences in diversity were not explained by the slight differences in age and sex profiles between the study cohorts. Alpha-beta chain pairing was not determined in the samples. Sequencing depth was restricted by the use of whole blood, which also prevented the dynamics of distinct T-cell subpopulations from being separated. Compared with untreated HIV+ repertoires, healthy control repertoires had roughly threefold more distinct CDR3s and a higher Shannon diversity.

450 to 500 ng RNA was reverse transcribed with SuperScript III using primers against the alpha and beta constant regions. Separate alpha and beta chain libraries were made by chain-specific third strand synthesis with multiplexing indices. The protocol used a single primer pair to amplify all rearrangements within a chain, which avoided primer bias, and attached molecular barcodes to each cDNA molecule. Purified cDNA was joined by T4 RNA Ligase 1 to a 5' RACE adapter carrying a random hexamer and the SP2 sequencing primer site. Second strand synthesis was performed with Phusion polymerase and primed from the SP2 site, and slow temperature ramps were applied to favor optimal annealing. Joined together, two random hexamer sequences that had both been added before amplification formed the 12-nucleotide barcode of each molecule. A short first PCR added P5 and P7 adapter elements plus a second index, followed by a 23-cycle amplification PCR with P5s and P7 primers. In total the libraries went through 25 to 30 PCR cycles, after which the libraries were quantified on a Qubit, sized on a Bioanalyzer, and diluted to approximately 4 nM. The normalized libraries were sequenced on an Illumina MiSeq using 2 x 250 paired-end kits. Reverse transcription reactions were cleaned up on MinElute columns and eluted into approximately 10 ul Tris-Cl. Adapter ligations were incubated for roughly 25 hours at 16 degrees C and subsequently purified with AMPure XP beads at a 1:1 ratio. In the paper's pipeline: A modified Decombinator that output V, J, insert and barcode information was used to process the demultiplexed FASTQ files. Sequences sharing a barcode but differing from the dominant sequence were discarded as errors, and barcodes clustered at Levenshtein distance 3 were counted to estimate original cDNA molecules. Downstream analyses used R packages ineq, vegan, igraph and RCytoscape, with IMGT nomenclature and CDR3 definitions. To avoid skew from clonal expansion, each TCR was counted once, and V gene usage was computed over distinct sequences. Unique CDR3 amino acid sequences within a donor were connected in similarity networks whenever two sequences differed by a single Levenshtein edit. The authors compiled published HIV-specific CDR3s (almost 95 alpha, several hundred beta) and CMV-specific CDR3s (roughly 12 alpha, fewer than 300 beta) and searched for them in the repertoires. It was shown by random subsampling to size-matched repertoires that the decreased diversity of patients was not caused by their lower sequence numbers. TCRdb ran its own pipeline on the public reads, namely fastp trimming at Q25 and MiXCR clone calling, and kept in-frame beta chains. Each record represents a unique CDR3 protein, reported with the most common genes and DNA among its rows. The V and J calls come from TCRdb's annotation, not from the publication. Present in this sample are 18,000 or so distinct CDR3 sequences, around 8.2% of which were seen just once. Approximately 7.1% of the sample is held by the ten biggest clonotypes.

Since whole blood was used without any cell fractionation, the repertoire reflected all peripheral T cells in unsorted form. As controls, ten healthy donors without infection were sampled, and four of the ten donors were sampled a second time about three months later. For RNA extraction, an approximately 2.5 ml sample of peripheral blood was drawn into Tempus tubes. The TURBO-DNase kit was used to remove leftover genomic DNA, and GLOBINclear was used to deplete globin mRNA. Cut back by 3 bases and 1 base, the V and J ends lie 6 bases apart. CDR1 and CDR2 are drawn from the germline V gene (reference sequence): LNHNV, YYDKDF. CDR3 length: 13 amino acids, cysteine to phenylalanine. Solely the CDR3 DNA is kept, with 39 bases framed from the first base.

This receptor was taken from an adult in good health. Material for sequencing was blood. The receptor chain draws on TRBV15 and TRBJ2-5; the D gene assignment is ambiguous. The nucleotide sequence is TGTGCCACCAGCAGGCTAATCCAAGAGACCCAGTACTTC. The encoded protein is CATSRLIQETQYF.